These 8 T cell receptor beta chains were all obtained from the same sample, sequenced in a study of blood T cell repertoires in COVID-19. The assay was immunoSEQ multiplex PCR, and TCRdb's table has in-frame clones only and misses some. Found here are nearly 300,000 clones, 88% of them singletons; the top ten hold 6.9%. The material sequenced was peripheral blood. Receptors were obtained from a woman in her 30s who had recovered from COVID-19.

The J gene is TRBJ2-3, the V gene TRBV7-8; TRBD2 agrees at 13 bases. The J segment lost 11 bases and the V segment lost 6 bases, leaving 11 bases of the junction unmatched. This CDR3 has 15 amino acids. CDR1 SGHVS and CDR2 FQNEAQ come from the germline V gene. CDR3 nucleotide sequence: TGTGCCAGCAGTCCCACTAGACTAGCGGGGGGACGGCAGTATTTT. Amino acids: CASSPTRLAGGRQYF.

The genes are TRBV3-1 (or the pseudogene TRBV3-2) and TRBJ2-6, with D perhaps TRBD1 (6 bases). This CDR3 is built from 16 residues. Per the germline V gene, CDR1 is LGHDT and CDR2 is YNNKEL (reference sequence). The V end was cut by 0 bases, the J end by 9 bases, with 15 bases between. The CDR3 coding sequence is TGTGCCAGCAGCCAAGAACAGGGTCCTTTCGGCAACGTCCTGACTTTC. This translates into CASSQEQGPFGNVLTF.

Here the CDR3 reads CASSLEAGLSYNEQFF. Here the CDR3 DNA reads TGTGCCAGCAGCTTGGAAGCGGGGCTATCCTACAATGAGCAGTTCTTC. This chain joins TRBV5-4 and TRBJ2-1; TRBD2 matches 7 bases. Trimming removed 0 bases from V and 1 base from J; junction bases left unmatched: 4. The CDR3 sequence is 16 residues long. Germline CDR1 is SGHNT and CDR2 is YYREEE (reference sequence).

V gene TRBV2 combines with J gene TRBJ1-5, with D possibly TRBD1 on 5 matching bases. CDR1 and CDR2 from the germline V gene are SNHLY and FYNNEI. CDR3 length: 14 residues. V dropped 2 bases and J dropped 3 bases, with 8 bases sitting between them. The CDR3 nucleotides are TGTGCCAGCAGTGAAATGACAGACAATCAGCCCCAGCATTTT. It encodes CASSEMTDNQPQHF.

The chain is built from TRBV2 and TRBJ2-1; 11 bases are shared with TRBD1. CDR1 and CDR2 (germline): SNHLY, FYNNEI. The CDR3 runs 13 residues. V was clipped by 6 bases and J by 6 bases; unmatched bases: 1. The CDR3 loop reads CASSGQGANEQFF. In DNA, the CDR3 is TGTGCCAGCAGCGGACAGGGGGCCAATGAGCAGTTCTTC.

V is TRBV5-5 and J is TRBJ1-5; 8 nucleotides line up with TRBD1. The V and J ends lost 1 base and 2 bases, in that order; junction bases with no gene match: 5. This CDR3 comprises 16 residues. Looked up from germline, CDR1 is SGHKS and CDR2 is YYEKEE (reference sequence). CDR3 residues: CASSLMWGQGNQPQHF. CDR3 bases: TGTGCCAGCAGCTTGATGTGGGGACAGGGCAATCAGCCCCAGCATTTT.

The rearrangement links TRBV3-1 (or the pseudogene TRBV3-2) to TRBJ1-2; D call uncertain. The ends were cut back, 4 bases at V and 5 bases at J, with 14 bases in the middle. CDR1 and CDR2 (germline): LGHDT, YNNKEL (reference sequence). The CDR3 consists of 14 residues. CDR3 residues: CASSRSEGGYGYTF. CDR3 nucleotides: TGTGCCAGCAGCCGCTCCGAGGGAGGGTATGGCTACACCTTC.

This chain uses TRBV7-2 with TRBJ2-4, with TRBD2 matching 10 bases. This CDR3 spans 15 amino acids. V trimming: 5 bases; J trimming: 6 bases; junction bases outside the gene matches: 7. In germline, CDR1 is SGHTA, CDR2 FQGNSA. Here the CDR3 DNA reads TGTGCCAGCAGCGCCGCTAGCGGGGGTTCAAACATTCAGTACTTC. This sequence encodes CASSAASGGSNIQYF. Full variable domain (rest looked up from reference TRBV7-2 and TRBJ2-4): GAGVSQSPSNKVTEKGKDVELRCDPISGHTALYWYRQSLGQGLEFLIYFQGNSAPDKSGLPSDRFSAERTGGSVSTLTIQRTQQEDSAVYLCASSAASGGSNIQYFGAGTRLSVL.